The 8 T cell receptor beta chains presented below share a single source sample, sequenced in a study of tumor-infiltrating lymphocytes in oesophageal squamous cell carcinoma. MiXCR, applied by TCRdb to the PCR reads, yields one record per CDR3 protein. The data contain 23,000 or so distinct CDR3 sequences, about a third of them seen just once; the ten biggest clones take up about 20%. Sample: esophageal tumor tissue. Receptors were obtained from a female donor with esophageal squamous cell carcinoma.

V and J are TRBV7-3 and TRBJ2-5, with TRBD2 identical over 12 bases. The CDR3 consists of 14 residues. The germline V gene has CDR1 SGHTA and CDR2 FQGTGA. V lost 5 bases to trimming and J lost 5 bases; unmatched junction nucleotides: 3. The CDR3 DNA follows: TGTGCCAGCAGCCCCGGGACTAGCGGGGAGACCCAGTACTTC. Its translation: CASSPGTSGETQYF.

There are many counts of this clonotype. CDR3 sequence: CASSPPGTGDSPLHF. DNA for the CDR3: TGTGCCAGCAGTCCCCCCGGGACGGGGGATTCACCCCTCCACTTT. The V call is TRBV6-1, the J call TRBJ1-6, with D maybe TRBD1 (5 bases). From germline, CDR1 is MNHNS and CDR2 SASEGT. Trimming cost V 5 bases and J 8 bases, with 16 bases left between them. This CDR3 has 15 residues.

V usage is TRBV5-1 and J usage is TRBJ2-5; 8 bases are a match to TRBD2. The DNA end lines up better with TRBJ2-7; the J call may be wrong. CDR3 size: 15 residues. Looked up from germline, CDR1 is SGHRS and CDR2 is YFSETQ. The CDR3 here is CASSVQSGSEYEQYF. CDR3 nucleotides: TGCGCCAGCAGCGTACAGAGCGGGAGCGAGTACGAGCAGTACTTC.

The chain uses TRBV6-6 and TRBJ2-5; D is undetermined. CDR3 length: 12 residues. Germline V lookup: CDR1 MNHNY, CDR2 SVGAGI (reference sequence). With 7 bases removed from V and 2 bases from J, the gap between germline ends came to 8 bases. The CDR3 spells CASTQAQETQYF. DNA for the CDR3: TGTGCCAGCACCCAGGCGCAAGAGACCCAGTACTTC.

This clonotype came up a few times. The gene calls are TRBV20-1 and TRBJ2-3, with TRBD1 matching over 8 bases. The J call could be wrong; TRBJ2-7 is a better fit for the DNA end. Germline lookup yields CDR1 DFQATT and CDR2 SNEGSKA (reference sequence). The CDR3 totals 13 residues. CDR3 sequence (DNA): TGCAGCGGAGAGGCGGACAGGGCCCACGAGCAGTACTTC. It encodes CSGEADRAHEQYF.

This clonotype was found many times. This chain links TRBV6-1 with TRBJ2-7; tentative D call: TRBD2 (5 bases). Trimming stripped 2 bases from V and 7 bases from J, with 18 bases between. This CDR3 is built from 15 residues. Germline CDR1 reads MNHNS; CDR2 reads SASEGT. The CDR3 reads CASSESTAASVEQYF. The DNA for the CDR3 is TGTGCCAGCAGTGAAAGCACAGCGGCGAGTGTTGAGCAGTACTTC.

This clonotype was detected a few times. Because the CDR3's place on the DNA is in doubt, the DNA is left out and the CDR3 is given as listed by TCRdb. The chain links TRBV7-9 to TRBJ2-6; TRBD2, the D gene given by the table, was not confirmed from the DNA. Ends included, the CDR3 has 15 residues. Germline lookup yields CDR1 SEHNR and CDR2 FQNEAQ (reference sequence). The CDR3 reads CASSRRTSMRAVLRF.

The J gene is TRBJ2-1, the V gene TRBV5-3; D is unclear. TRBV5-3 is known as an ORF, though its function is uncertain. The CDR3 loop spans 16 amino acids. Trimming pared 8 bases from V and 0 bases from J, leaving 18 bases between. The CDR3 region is CASSPFPLCSYNEQFF. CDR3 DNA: TGTGCCAGCAGCCCCTTCCCACTGTGCTCCTACAATGAGCAGTTCTTC.